This entry features one T cell receptor beta chain sequence. Antigen: not known. The treatment is: around 19 received Ad26.COV2.S at low or high dose, single or two shots; several received placebo; per-sample allocation not given. Sampling occurred on day 63 after the first vaccine or placebo injection. Ad26 vector vaccine expressed Wuhan-strain SARS-CoV-2 spike. Generated by immunoSEQ multiplex PCR, the TCRdb table keeps only in-frame clones and is missing some. The sample consists of some 400,000 clones, 70% to 90% of them appearing once. The data originate from a study of Ad26.COV2.S vaccination and SARS-CoV-2 variants. On the study more broadly: Trial arm assignment for the donor was COV1001 Ad26.COV2.S. Study-level results: Total T cell responses may have been underestimated by the TCR breadth and depth analyses. Breadth, reportedly substantial, characterized the spike-specific CD8+ and CD4+ T cell responses after vaccination.

The V end lost 7 bases, the J end lost 4 bases, and 15 bases lay between the germline ends. The CDR3 totals 14 residues. Germline CDR1 is SNHLY and CDR2 is FYNNEI. The origin of this receptor is a person between 18 and 65 years old who received the Ad26.COV2.S COVID-19 vaccine or a placebo. The genes are TRBV2 and TRBJ2-3, with TRBD2 as a possible D gene (7 bases). Specimen: peripheral blood, collected in a trial of Ad26.COV2.S vaccine versus placebo. The DNA of the CDR3 is TGTGCCAGCATAGGGGGGGGCTCAGCAGATACGCAGTATTTT. It specifies CASIGGGSADTQYF.